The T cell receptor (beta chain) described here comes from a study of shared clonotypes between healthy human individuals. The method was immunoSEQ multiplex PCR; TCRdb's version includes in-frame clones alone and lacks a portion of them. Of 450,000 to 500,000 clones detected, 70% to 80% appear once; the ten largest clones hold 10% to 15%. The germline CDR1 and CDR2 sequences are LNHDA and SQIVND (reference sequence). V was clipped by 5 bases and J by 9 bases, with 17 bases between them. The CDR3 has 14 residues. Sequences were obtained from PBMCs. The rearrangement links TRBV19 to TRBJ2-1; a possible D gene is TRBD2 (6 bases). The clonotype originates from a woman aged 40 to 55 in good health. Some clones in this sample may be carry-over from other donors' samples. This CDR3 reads CASSSRPAGGEQFF. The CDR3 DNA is TGTGCCAGTAGTTCTAGGCCAGCGGGCGGTGAGCAGTTCTTC.